A selection of T cell receptor beta chains follows, all from one sample in a study of response to subunit inactivated influenza vaccine. TCRdb used MiXCR to reprocess the RT-PCR reads, holding one entry per CDR3 protein. The data show 600,000 to 700,000 distinct CDR3 sequences, with about 15% seen just once and about 7.6% held by the top ten. Sequencing was performed on PBMCs from blood, taken 14 days before vaccination. The receptors were sampled from a man aged 45 to 65 who received an inactivated influenza vaccine. The CDR3 runs from the conserved cysteine through the conserved F or W. D genes are given only for firm matches. Rows may omit the clone size; those that give it use once, few, many or a size class.

D | J | V | size | CDR3 | DNA
TRBD1 | TRBJ1-3 | TRBV18 | few | CASSPPTGQTIYF | TGTGCCAGCTCACCACCGACAGGGCAAACCATATATTTT
. | TRBJ2-5 | TRBV5-6 | few | CASSLPSRGETQYF | TGTGCCAGCAGCTTGCCTAGCCGGGGGGAGACCCAGTACTTC
. | TRBJ2-2 | TRBV6-5 | . | CASSSHYPGGELFF | TGTGCCAGCAGTTCCCATTACCCGGGCGGGGAGCTGTTTTTT
. | TRBJ2-6 | TRBV6-1 | many | CASEPAQGYPGANVLTF | TGTGCCAGCGAGCCAGCCCAGGGGTATCCTGGGGCCAACGTCCTGACTTTC
TRBD1 | TRBJ2-7 | TRBV6-2/TRBV6-3 | . | CAISYTSGTGNHEQYF | TGTGCCATCAGTTACACCTCCGGGACAGGGAACCACGAGCAGTACTTC
. | TRBJ1-1 | TRBV12-3/TRBV12-4 | . | CASSFGVRETEAFF | TGTGCCAGCAGTTTTGGAGTTCGGGAAACTGAAGCTTTCTTT
TRBD1 | TRBJ2-1 | TRBV12-3/TRBV12-4 | . | CASSWGTGPYNEQFF | TGTGCCAGCAGTTGGGGGACAGGTCCTTACAATGAGCAGTTCTTC
. | TRBJ1-4 | TRBV30 | few | CAWSRIGGKEKLFF | TGTGCCTGGAGCCGAATTGGGGGCAAGGAAAAACTGTTTTTT
. | TRBJ1-1 | TRBV6-5 | . | CASSYSRGKLTEAFF | TGTGCCAGCAGTTACTCTCGAGGCAAACTCACTGAAGCTTTCTTT
. | TRBJ2-7 | TRBV5-1 | few | CASRDDGNYEQYF | TGCGCCAGCAGGGACGACGGGAACTACGAGCAGTACTTC
. | TRBJ1-4 | TRBV7-9 | many | CASSRDTQNEKLFF | TGTGCCAGCAGCCGGGACACACAAAATGAAAAACTGTTTTTT
. | TRBJ2-1 | TRBV27 | . | CASNRLASYNEQFF | TGTGCCAGCAACCGACTTGCCTCCTACAATGAGCAGTTCTTC
TRBD1 | TRBJ2-1 | TRBV7-9 | . | CATDRANEQFF | TGTGCCACCGACAGGGCTAATGAGCAGTTCTTC
. | TRBJ1-2 | TRBV5-8 | many | CASSHPSRGNYGYTF | TGTGCCAGCAGTCACCCCAGTCGGGGGAACTATGGCTACACCTTC
TRBD1 | TRBJ2-5 | TRBV5-1 | . | CASSSGQGTQYF | TGCGCCAGCAGCTCGGGACAGGGGACCCAGTACTTC
. | TRBJ2-3 | TRBV29-1 | many | CSVEILNTQYF | TGCAGCGTTGAGATACTGAATACGCAGTATTTT
. | TRBJ2-3 | TRBV20-1 | many | CSAREGRYTDTQYF | TGCAGTGCTAGAGAAGGCCGGTACACAGATACGCAGTATTTT
. | TRBJ2-4 | TRBV9 | . | CASSVALGEVDIQYF | TGTGCCAGCAGCGTAGCTTTAGGGGAGGTGGACATTCAGTACTTC
TRBD1 | TRBJ2-7 | TRBV12-3/TRBV12-4 | many | CASSPRQGSEQYF | TGTGCCAGCAGTCCCCGACAGGGATCCGAGCAGTACTTC
TRBD2 | TRBJ2-1 | TRBV7-9 | . | CASSLSKREARDNEQFF | TGTGCCAGCAGCTTAAGCAAGCGGGAGGCCAGAGACAATGAGCAGTTCTTC
. | TRBJ1-2 | TRBV6-4 | few | CASRDPKGRARKSGYGYTF | TGTGCCAGCAGGGACCCCAAGGGCAGGGCCCGAAAGAGTGGCTATGGCTACACCTTC
TRBD2 | TRBJ2-1 | TRBV5-1 | . | CASIFTGGAYNEQFF | TGCGCCAGCATCTTTACGGGGGGGGCCTACAATGAGCAGTTCTTC
TRBD1 | TRBJ1-1 | TRBV25-1 | . | CASRTGVGSEAFF | TGTGCCAGCAGGACAGGGGTTGGGTCTGAAGCTTTCTTT
. | TRBJ1-3 | TRBV12-3/TRBV12-4 | . | CASSPLRGRPSVGNTIYF | TGTGCCAGCAGTCCTCTTCGGGGACGTCCCTCCGTTGGAAACACCATATATTTT
. | TRBJ1-1 | TRBV27 | few | CASSNPGTVNTEAFF | TGTGCCAGCAGTAACCCTGGGACGGTGAACACTGAAGCTTTCTTT
. | TRBJ2-1 | TRBV28 | . | CASEGGGSYNEQFF | TGTGCCAGCGAGGGGGGGGGCTCCTACAATGAGCAGTTCTTC
. | TRBJ2-3 | TRBV5-1 | . | CASRSSSASTDTQYF | TGCGCCAGCAGATCCTCTAGCGCGTCCACAGATACGCAGTATTTT
TRBD2 | TRBJ2-3 | TRBV9 | few | CASSAAGGGSNTQYF | TGTGCCAGCAGCGCCGCGGGAGGGGGTTCGAATACGCAGTATTTT
. | TRBJ2-6 | TRBV27 | few | CASTPLSGANVLTF | TGTGCCAGCACCCCCCTCTCTGGGGCCAACGTCCTGACTTTC
. | TRBJ2-3 | TRBV29-1 | few | CSVRPTLERTDTQYF | TGCAGCGTTAGACCCACCTTGGAGCGAACAGATACGCAGTATTTT
. | TRBJ2-3 | TRBV5-1 | few | CASSYNREADTQYF | TGCGCCAGCAGCTATAACAGGGAGGCAGATACGCAGTATTTT
. | TRBJ2-7 | TRBV6-2/TRBV6-3 | . | CASNHQPSYEQYF | TGTGCCAGCAACCATCAACCGTCCTACGAGCAGTACTTC
TRBD2 | TRBJ2-7 | TRBV7-2 | few | CASSEFSGGDYEQYF | TGTGCCAGCAGCGAGTTTAGCGGGGGGGACTACGAGCAGTACTTC
. | TRBJ1-5 | TRBV15 | few | CATSRESNQPQHF | TGTGCCACCAGCAGAGAATCCAATCAGCCCCAGCATTTT
TRBD2 | TRBJ2-2 | TRBV12-3/TRBV12-4 | . | CASRTTSGSFEVTGELFF | TGTGCCAGCAGGACGACTAGCGGGAGCTTTGAAGTCACCGGGGAGCTGTTTTTT
. | TRBJ2-2 | TRBV20-1 | few | CSAPTSTGTGELFF | TGCAGTGCTCCAACTAGCACGGGGACCGGGGAGCTGTTTTTT
. | TRBJ2-2 | TRBV28 | few | CASRDGQNTGELFF | TGTGCCAGCAGAGACGGACAGAACACCGGGGAGCTGTTTTTT
TRBD1 | TRBJ2-1 | TRBV12-3/TRBV12-4 | . | CASSLPRRTGGLNEQFF | TGTGCCAGCAGTCTACCCCGCAGGACAGGGGGCTTGAATGAGCAGTTCTTC
. | TRBJ2-5 | TRBV4-2 | few | CASSQDGVEETQYF | TGTGCCAGCAGCCAAGATGGGGTCGAAGAGACCCAGTACTTC
. | TRBJ2-5 | TRBV5-1 | few | CASIPGVGLETQYF | TGCGCCAGCATTCCGGGCGTCGGGTTGGAGACCCAGTACTTC
. | TRBJ1-1 | TRBV28 | few | CASSLPGWGTEAFF | TGTGCCAGCAGTTTACCAGGGTGGGGCACTGAAGCTTTCTTT
. | TRBJ2-2 | TRBV5-1 | . | CASSLRGYSNTGELFF | TGCGCCAGCAGCCTTAGAGGATACTCGAACACCGGGGAGCTGTTTTTT
. | TRBJ1-5 | TRBV28 | few | CASSPAGNRYQPQHF | TGTGCCAGCAGCCCCGCTGGGAATAGGTATCAGCCCCAGCATTTT
. | TRBJ1-3 | TRBV7-9 | . | CASSRSWAWGTIYF | TGTGCCAGCAGCCGTAGTTGGGCCTGGGGCACCATATATTTT
. | TRBJ2-3 | TRBV12-3/TRBV12-4 | many | CASSLAGGTDTQYF | TGTGCCAGCAGTTTAGCGGGGGGCACAGATACGCAGTATTTT
. | TRBJ2-2 | TRBV18 | . | CASSLGTDASTGELFF | TGTGCCAGCTCACTAGGGACGGATGCTTCTACCGGGGAGCTGTTTTTT
. | TRBJ2-2 | TRBV28 | . | CASTVAENTGELFF | TGTGCCAGCACTGTAGCGGAGAACACCGGGGAGCTGTTTTTT
TRBD2 | TRBJ2-7 | TRBV5-1 | many | CASTSGSGVYEQYF | TGCGCCAGCACTAGCGGGAGTGGTGTCTACGAGCAGTACTTC
TRBD2 | TRBJ2-5 | TRBV18 | few | CASSPSRTSGSKQETQYF | TGTGCCAGCTCACCGTCCCGGACTAGCGGGAGCAAGCAAGAGACCCAGTACTTC
. | TRBJ2-5 | TRBV3-1 | . | CASSQVMRRETQYF | TGTGCCAGCAGCCAAGTCATGAGGAGAGAGACCCAGTACTTC
. | TRBJ1-6 | TRBV4-2 | . | CASSQDQGDYNSPLHF | TGTGCCAGCAGCCAAGATCAGGGTGATTATAATTCACCCCTCCACTTT
. | TRBJ2-3 | TRBV4-3 | once | CASCQAGLGSPDTQYF | TGCGCCAGCTGCCAAGCCGGACTGGGCTCCCCAGATACGCAGTATTTT
TRBD1 | TRBJ2-3 | TRBV20-1 | few | CSARGLGQEATDTQYF | TGCAGTGCTAGGGGACTGGGACAGGAGGCCACAGATACGCAGTATTTT
TRBD1 | TRBJ1-4 | TRBV20-1 | . | CSAPRDRAQGKLFF | TGCAGTGCCCCCCGGGACAGGGCACAGGGAAAACTGTTTTTT
. | TRBJ2-3 | TRBV2 | . | CASSELIRAGKSTDTQYF | TGTGCCAGCAGTGAATTAATCCGGGCAGGGAAAAGCACAGATACGCAGTATTTT
TRBD2 | TRBJ2-5 | TRBV10-3 | . | CASNPTSGQETQYF | TGTGCCTCCAACCCCACTAGCGGACAAGAGACCCAGTACTTC
. | TRBJ2-5 | TRBV6-5 | few | CASSYSTGGEWTQYF | TGTGCCAGCAGTTACTCGACGGGGGGCGAATGGACCCAGTACTTC
. | TRBJ1-2 | TRBV7-9 | many | CASARGDYGYTF | TGTGCCAGCGCAAGGGGGGACTATGGCTACACCTTC
. | TRBJ2-1 | TRBV5-1 | many | CASSLAVGSYNEQFF | TGCGCCAGCAGCTTGGCGGTAGGGTCCTACAATGAGCAGTTCTTC
TRBD1 | TRBJ1-1 | TRBV7-9 | few | CASRLATGPEAFF | TGTGCCAGCAGGCTCGCGACAGGGCCTGAAGCTTTCTTT